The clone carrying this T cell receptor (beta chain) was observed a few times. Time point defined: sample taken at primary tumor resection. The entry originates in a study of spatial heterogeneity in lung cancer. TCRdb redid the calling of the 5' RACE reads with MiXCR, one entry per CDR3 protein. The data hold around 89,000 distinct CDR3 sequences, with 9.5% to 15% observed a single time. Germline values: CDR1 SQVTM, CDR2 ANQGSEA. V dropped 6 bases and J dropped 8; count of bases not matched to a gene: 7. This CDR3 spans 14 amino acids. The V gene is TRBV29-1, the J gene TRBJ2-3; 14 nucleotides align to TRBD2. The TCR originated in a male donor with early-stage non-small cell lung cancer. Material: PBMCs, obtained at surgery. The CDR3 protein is CSVAGTSGSGTQYF. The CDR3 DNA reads TGCAGCGTCGCCGGGACTAGCGGGAGTGGTACGCAGTATTTT.